These 19 T cell receptor beta chains were sequenced from one sample in a study of blood T cells in healthy people across ages. Then a second PCR, running roughly 7 to 11 cycles, was carried out with a sample-barcoded 5' primer and a J-beta primer mix. Each CDR3 protein is one row after TCRdb ran MiXCR on the 5' RACE reads. This table holds around 1,000,000 distinct CDR3 sequences, around 25% found once. This sample was also put to use in a study of T cells of mothers and their children.

The sample comprised blood. Receptor source: a girl aged 2-10 years in good health.

The rearrangement links TRBV6-2 or TRBV6-3 to TRBJ2-6; 7 nucleotides align to TRBD1. The V segment lost 6 bases and the J segment 0 bases; nucleotides outside the gene matches: 8. The CDR3 sequence is 17 residues long. Germline V gene data show CDR1 as MNHEY and CDR2 as SVGEGT. Here the CDR3 reads CASRWDRISSGANVLTF. The CDR3 DNA is TGTGCCAGCAGGTGGGACAGAATCAGCTCTGGGGCCAACGTCCTGACTTTC.

This clonotype occurred many times. The chain combines TRBV5-1 with TRBJ2-7; 8 nucleotides agree with TRBD1. After removal of 3 bases from V and 3 bases from J, the junction contained 2 bases not matched to a gene. Per germline, CDR1 SGHRS and CDR2 YFSETQ. The CDR3 is 13 amino acids. CDR3 in amino acids: CASSWGQDYEQYF. CDR3 DNA sequence: TGCGCCAGCAGCTGGGGACAGGACTACGAGCAGTACTTC.

This clonotype was counted only a few times. The rearrangement uses TRBV7-9 and TRBJ1-3; D is uncertain. The V end was cut by 4 bases, the J end by 0 bases, with 16 bases between. The CDR3 covers 17 residues. Germline V gene lookup returns CDR1 SEHNR and CDR2 FQNEAQ (reference sequence). CDR3 coding DNA: TGTGCCAGCAGCTCCCCTCCAACAGACCTCTCTGGAAACACCATATATTTT. This codes for CASSSPPTDLSGNTIYF.

The chain joins TRBV28 to TRBJ2-2; perhaps TRBD1 as D (6 bases). Germline lookup yields CDR1 MDHEN and CDR2 SYDVKM. V was clipped by 6 bases and J by 1 base, with 15 bases between them. CDR3 length: 16 residues. The CDR3 here is CASSQTLTGNTGELFF. CDR3 in DNA: TGTGCCAGCAGCCAAACCTTGACAGGGAACACCGGGGAGCTGTTTTTT.

V gene TRBV24-1 combines with J gene TRBJ2-5; D unclear. This CDR3 is 13 amino acids long. V was trimmed by 5 bases and J by 4 bases, leaving 10 bases between them. Per germline, CDR1 KGHDR and CDR2 SFDVKD. CDR3 loop: CATSASRRETQYF. As DNA, the CDR3 is TGTGCCACCAGTGCTAGTCGGCGAGAGACCCAGTACTTC.

This rearrangement joins TRBV27 to TRBJ2-5, with TRBD2 matching 10 bases. The end of the DNA aligns better with TRBJ2-7, so the J call may be wrong. Germline CDR1 and CDR2: MNHEY and SMNVEV (reference sequence). The CDR3 totals 15 residues. The CDR3 DNA follows: TGTGCCAGTCAGTATGCGGCTAGCGGGAGATACGAGCAGTACTTC. Translated: CASQYAASGRYEQYF.

This clonotype was detected only a few times. V gene TRBV12-3 or TRBV12-4 combines with J gene TRBJ2-6; either TRBD1 or TRBD2 may fit D (6 bases each). Trimming took off 6 bases at V and 4 bases at J, with 16 bases between the two ends. The CDR3 has 16 amino acids. DNA of the CDR3: TGTGCCAGCAGCCCCATCGGGGGCGAAGGGGCCAACGTCCTGACTTTC. As protein: CASSPIGGEGANVLTF.

The rearrangement links TRBV5-1 to TRBJ1-1; D not resolved. From germline, CDR1 is SGHRS and CDR2 YFSETQ. The CDR3 contains 14 residues. V gave up 6 bases and J gave up 6 bases, with 18 bases separating them. CDR3 residues: CASKVTEVTAEAFF. In DNA form, the CDR3 reads TGCGCCAGCAAGGTCACGGAGGTTACTGCTGAAGCTTTCTTT.

A remark on this clonotype: This likely comes from a read error, as the CDR3 has no conserved phenylalanine or tryptophan at its end. No DNA is shown, since the ends of the CDR3 on it are uncertain; the CDR3 is the one TCRdb lists. The chain uses TRBV7-3 and TRBJ2-5. Per germline, CDR1 SGHTA and CDR2 FQGTGA. The CDR3 adds up to 9 amino acids, both ends counted. This chain's CDR3 is CASSPHEAV.

J is TRBJ2-1 and V is TRBV6-6; D perhaps matches TRBD1 (5 bases). Matching the DNA end better, TRBJ2-7 makes the J call doubtful. The CDR3 consists of 13 residues. Looked up from germline, CDR1 is MNHNY and CDR2 is SVGAGI (reference sequence). The CDR3 nucleotides read TGTGCCAGCAGTCGCGACAGATTCTACGAGCAGTACTTC. This sequence encodes CASSRDRFYEQYF.

The chain carries TRBV19 and TRBJ1-5; maybe TRBD1 (6 bases). The CDR3 runs 15 residues. Trimming removed 5 bases from V and 0 bases from J, with 11 bases in between. Germline CDR1 LNHDA, CDR2 SQIVND (reference sequence). Here the CDR3 DNA reads TGTGCCAGTAGTTGGGGGACATATAGCAATCAGCCCCAGCATTTT. It encodes CASSWGTYSNQPQHF.

This clonotype was counted only a few times. CDR3 protein: CASSFQGFRTEAFF. CDR3 DNA: TGTGCCAGCAGTTTTCAGGGTTTCAGGACTGAAGCTTTCTTT. The chain employs TRBV12-3 or TRBV12-4 and TRBJ1-1, with D perhaps matching TRBD1 (5 bases). V was clipped by 3 bases and J by 5 bases, with 13 bases between them. The CDR3 is 14 amino acids.

The chain joins TRBV24-1 to TRBJ2-1, with D hard to call. V was trimmed by 1 base and J by 5 bases, leaving 11 bases between them. The CDR3 runs 15 residues. From germline, CDR1 is KGHDR and CDR2 SFDVKD. Here the CDR3 reads CATSDLRWSNNEQFF. The CDR3 region has the DNA TGTGCCACCAGTGATTTAAGGTGGTCCAACAATGAGCAGTTCTTC.

This clonotype was picked up a small number of times. The chain couples TRBV7-2 to TRBJ2-7; TRBD1 matches at 8 bases. The CDR3 consists of 15 residues. V gave up 1 base and J gave up 3 bases; unmatched junction bases: 5. CDR1 SGHTA and CDR2 FQGNSA come from the germline V gene. CDR3 protein: CASSLDWTGIYEQYF. CDR3 coding DNA: TGTGCCAGCAGCTTAGACTGGACAGGGATCTACGAGCAGTACTTC.

The chain has TRBV3-2 and TRBJ2-7; TRBD2, the table's D call, lacks a check against the DNA. TRBV3-2 is labeled a pseudogene. The CDR3 is 11 amino acids. The chain's CDR3 is CASSQGEEQYF. CDR3 DNA: TGTGCCAGCAGCCAAGGGGAGGAGCAGTACTTC.

The chain recombines TRBV27 with TRBJ1-1; D gene unclear. The V gene's germline CDR1 is MNHEY and CDR2 SMNVEV (reference sequence). V lost 2 bases to trimming and J lost 5 bases, with 9 bases between them. The CDR3 is 13 residues long. This chain's CDR3 is CASSLNRVTEAFF. CDR3 DNA: TGTGCCAGCAGTTTAAACCGGGTTACTGAAGCTTTCTTT.

V usage is TRBV29-1 and J usage is TRBJ2-3; the D gene is possibly TRBD2 (7 bases). There are 13 residues in the CDR3. CDR1 is SQVTM and CDR2 is ANQGSEA in the germline V gene. V was pared by 3 bases and J by 5 bases, with 12 bases between. CDR3 DNA: TGCAGCGTTGAGGCGGGGGCGGGAGATACGCAGTATTTT. Translation gives CSVEAGAGDTQYF.

A few counts support this clonotype. The rearrangement uses TRBV5-1 and TRBJ2-5, with 7 bases that match TRBD1. Germline trimming cut 3 bases from V and 1 base from J; bases unmatched to any gene: 15. The germline V gene has CDR1 SGHRS and CDR2 YFSETQ. The CDR3 loop spans 18 amino acids. The CDR3 protein is CASSSGLTPGTAQETQYF. In DNA, the CDR3 is TGCGCCAGCAGCTCGGGCCTTACACCCGGGACAGCCCAAGAGACCCAGTACTTC.

The chain recombines TRBV28 with TRBJ2-2; 7 bases are shared with TRBD2. This CDR3 spans 15 amino acids. CDR1 and CDR2 from the germline V gene are MDHEN and SYDVKM. V trimming: 4 bases; J trimming: 4 bases; junction bases outside the gene matches: 6. This CDR3 is CASSSSERGTGELFF. DNA for the CDR3: TGTGCCAGCAGTTCTTCCGAGCGGGGCACCGGGGAGCTGTTTTTT.